The clone carrying this T cell receptor (beta chain) has only a few counts. The CDR3 is made up of 16 amino acids. V was pared by 1 base and J by 4 bases, with 7 bases of the junction left unmatched. This sample is part of a study of T-cell memory formation after mild COVID-19. TCRdb reprocessed the 5' RACE reads via MiXCR and lists one record per CDR3 protein. Altogether 100,000 to 150,000 distinct CDR3 sequences are present, roughly 6% being singletons, with the ten largest covering roughly 2%. The gene calls are TRBV12-3 or TRBV12-4 and TRBJ2-1; 7 bases are shared with TRBD1. The sample comprised PBMCs or a T cell subset sorted from them (not recorded which). This receptor was taken from an adult woman who had mild COVID-19 (a few samples of this study predate the infection). Cell type and time point are not known. CDR3 coding DNA: TGTGCCAGCAGTTTAGGAGGGGGCTTTCGATACAATGAGCAGTTCTTC. It translates to CASSLGGGFRYNEQFF.